The 20 T cell receptor beta chains below all came from one sample that was sequenced in a study of T cell changes during pregnancy in multiple sclerosis. Here immunoSEQ multiplex PCR was the method, and the copy in TCRdb shows in-frame clones only, minus some. The profile shows nearly 110,000 clones, less than 95% of them singletons. The source was peripheral blood, collected after pregnancy. Receptors originate from a female donor with multiple sclerosis, enrolled in a pregnancy study.

The chain has TRBV2 and TRBJ1-5; the D is unclear. The V end lost 4 bases, the J end lost 3 bases, and 10 bases lay between the germline ends. CDR1 and CDR2 from the germline V gene are SNHLY and FYNNEI. This CDR3 has 14 amino acids. Here the CDR3 reads CASSARSSNQPQHF. The CDR3 nucleotides are TGTGCCAGCAGTGCAAGGAGTTCCAATCAGCCCCAGCATTTT.

This chain joins TRBV19 and TRBJ1-1; D is ambiguous. CDR3 length: 14 residues. Trimming removed 4 bases at V and 4 bases at J, with 13 bases between. Germline V CDR1 and CDR2: LNHDA, SQIVND (reference sequence). The CDR3 is CASSNQDMGTEAFF. CDR3 DNA: TGTGCCAGTAGTAACCAGGATATGGGCACTGAAGCTTTCTTT. Full variable domain (outside the CDR3, taken from reference TRBV19 and TRBJ1-1): DGGITQSPKYLFRKEGQNVTLSCEQNLNHDAMYWYRQDPGQGLRLIYYSQIVNDFQKGDIAEGYSVSREKKESFPLTVTSAQKNPTAFYLCASSNQDMGTEAFFGQGTRLTVV.

This chain links TRBV28 with TRBJ2-5; tentative D call: TRBD2 (5 bases). CDR3 size: 15 residues. Germline CDR1 MDHEN, CDR2 SYDVKM. Trimming pared 5 bases from V and 5 bases from J, leaving 18 bases between. This CDR3 is CASSLLRIRGETQYF. The CDR3 DNA follows: TGTGCCAGCAGTCTACTAAGGATAAGAGGGGAGACCCAGTACTTC.

The chain carries TRBV5-1 and TRBJ2-5; 11 bases map to TRBD2. The trim removed 0 bases at V and 1 base at J, leaving 2 bases unmatched. Germline-derived CDR1 and CDR2 are SGHRS and YFSETQ. This CDR3 has 16 amino acids. CDR3 region: CASSLGSGRAQETQYF. The DNA of the CDR3 is TGCGCCAGCAGCTTGGGTAGCGGGAGGGCCCAAGAGACCCAGTACTTC.

The chain couples TRBV5-1 to TRBJ2-2; TRBD1 agrees at 9 bases. CDR1 is SGHRS, CDR2 YFSETQ, per germline. CDR3 size: 15 residues. Germline trimming cut 1 base from V and 5 bases from J; bases unmatched to any gene: 3. In DNA form, the CDR3 reads TGCGCCAGCAGCTTGCTGACAGGGGGAACCGGGGAGCTGTTTTTT. Its translation is CASSLLTGGTGELFF.

The chain links TRBV29-1 to TRBJ2-1, with 7 bases fitting TRBD2. V dropped 3 bases and J dropped 0; count of bases not matched to a gene: 8. The CDR3 extends over 16 amino acids. Germline V gene sequence: CDR1 SQVTM, CDR2 ANQGSEA. The CDR3: CSVEGSGDSSYNEQFF. DNA of the CDR3: TGCAGCGTTGAGGGGAGCGGGGATAGCTCCTACAATGAGCAGTTCTTC.

This chain joins TRBV6-6 and TRBJ2-5; 9 nucleotides match TRBD2. J was trimmed by 2 bases and V by 6 bases; bases with no gene match: 7. The CDR3 sequence is 15 residues long. The germline gives CDR1 MNHNY, CDR2 SVGAGI (reference sequence). CDR3 in amino acids: CASRNGLAGQETQYF. CDR3 bases: TGTGCCAGCAGAAACGGGCTAGCGGGACAAGAGACCCAGTACTTC.

This chain connects TRBV27 to TRBJ2-5; TRBD1 might be the D (5 bases). Germline loops: CDR1 MNHEY, CDR2 SMNVEV (reference sequence). V dropped 1 base and J dropped 1 base, with 7 bases sitting between them. This CDR3 spans 14 amino acids. The CDR3 is CASSLLGAQETQYF. The CDR3 nucleotides are TGTGCCAGCAGTTTATTAGGGGCCCAAGAGACCCAGTACTTC.

The chain uses TRBV11-1 and TRBJ2-7; perhaps TRBD2 as D (5 bases). The CDR3 runs to 14 residues. Between the trimmed V and J ends, which lost 1 base and 3 bases, there was a span of 10 bases. CDR1 SGHAT and CDR2 FQDESV come from the germline V gene (reference sequence). This chain's CDR3 is CASSLGASFYEQYF. The CDR3 coding sequence is TGTGCCAGCAGCTTAGGGGCTAGCTTCTACGAGCAGTACTTC.

J is TRBJ2-2 and V is TRBV7-3; 7 nucleotides align to TRBD1. The CDR3 totals 15 residues. CDR1 and CDR2 (germline): SGHTA, FQGTGA. The V gene end was trimmed by 5 bases and the J gene end by 1 base; junction bases not matched to a gene: 4. CDR3 sequence (DNA): TGTGCCAGCAGCCTCGGACAGGTGAACACCGGGGAGCTGTTTTTT. This sequence encodes CASSLGQVNTGELFF.

V usage is TRBV1 and J usage is TRBJ2-1; the D call TRBD2 from the table was never checked on the DNA. TRBV1 is a listed pseudogene. The CDR3 has 16 residues. The CDR3 region has the DNA TGCACCAGCAGGGGGGGGCCACCCGGCTCCTACAATGAGCAGTTCTTC. It specifies CTSRGGPPGSYNEQFF.

The gene calls are TRBV27 and TRBJ2-7, with D unclear. CDR1 and CDR2 (germline): MNHEY, SMNVEV (reference sequence). The CDR3 totals 13 residues. Deletions cut 3 bases from V and 2 bases from J, with 8 bases between. The CDR3 sequence: CASSFYKTYEQYF. CDR3 bases: TGTGCCAGCAGTTTTTACAAGACCTACGAGCAGTACTTC.

The chain couples TRBV29-1 to TRBJ1-3; maybe TRBD1 (6 bases). CDR3 length: 14 residues. V shed 6 bases and J shed 0 bases, with 12 bases lying between them. CDR1 is SQVTM and CDR2 is ANQGSEA in the germline V gene. DNA of the CDR3: TGCAGCGTGAAACCAGGGGTCTCTGGAAACACCATATATTTT. Residues: CSVKPGVSGNTIYF. Drawing the rest from reference TRBV29-1 and TRBJ1-3, the complete variable domain is SAVISQKPSRDICQRGTSLTIQCQVDSQVTMMFWYRQQPGQSLTLIATANQGSEATYESGFVIDKFPISRPNLTFSTLTVSNMSPEDSSIYLCSVKPGVSGNTIYFGEGSWLTVV.

The chain is built from TRBV18 and TRBJ2-1; D remains unclear. Germline CDR1 and CDR2: KGHSH and LQKENI. Trimming took off 3 bases at V and 10 bases at J, with 7 bases between the two ends. CDR3 size: 11 residues. The DNA for the CDR3 is TGTGCCAGCTCACCGAGTAAGGAGCAGTTCTTC. It translates to CASSPSKEQFF.

The V gene is TRBV28, the J gene TRBJ2-1; D call uncertain. The CDR3 contains 15 residues. V was trimmed by 7 bases and J by 0 bases, leaving 13 bases between them. The germline gives CDR1 MDHEN, CDR2 SYDVKM. The CDR3 loop reads CASTGARSSYNEQFF. The CDR3 region has the DNA TGTGCCAGCACAGGCGCGCGAAGCTCCTACAATGAGCAGTTCTTC.

This chain links TRBV28 with TRBJ2-7; the match to TRBD2 covers 14 bases. Germline trimming cut 4 bases from V and 4 bases from J; bases unmatched to any gene: 6. The CDR3 has 16 amino acids. Germline CDR1 reads MDHEN; CDR2 reads SYDVKM. In nucleotides, the CDR3 is TGTGCCAGCAGTTCGACTAGCGGGAGGGCGAGATACGAGCAGTACTTC. The encoded protein is CASSSTSGRARYEQYF.

The chain is built from TRBV5-1 and TRBJ2-5; unclear D gene. The CDR3 is 13 residues long. The V end was cut by 0 bases, the J end by 2 bases, with 5 bases between. CDR1 is SGHRS and CDR2 is YFSETQ in the germline V gene. CDR3 region: CASSLVIQETQYF. The CDR3 DNA follows: TGCGCCAGCAGCTTGGTTATTCAAGAGACCCAGTACTTC.

This chain links TRBV28 with TRBJ2-1; 8 bases map to TRBD2. The trim removed 3 bases at V and 5 bases at J, leaving 6 bases unmatched. Germline V gives CDR1 MDHEN, CDR2 SYDVKM. This CDR3 is 15 amino acids long. The CDR3 nucleotides are TGTGCCAGCAGTTTTCTCGGGGGGGACGACAATGAGCAGTTCTTC. It specifies CASSFLGGDDNEQFF.

This clone was counted a single time. The chain uses TRBV10-1 and TRBJ2-3, with 11 bases lining up with TRBD2. Germline V lookup: CDR1 WNHNN, CDR2 SYGVQD (reference sequence). The CDR3 loop spans 17 amino acids. V lost 0 bases and J lost 5; bases outside the gene matches: 7. CDR3 region: CASSESGSGRAEDTQYF. The CDR3 region has the DNA TGCGCCAGCAGTGAGTCAGGTAGCGGGAGGGCCGAAGATACGCAGTATTTT.

The chain joins TRBV5-4 to TRBJ2-7; D might be TRBD1 (5 bases). CDR1 SGHNT and CDR2 YYREEE come from the germline V gene (reference sequence). Trimming took 5 bases from V and 4 from J, leaving 13 bases between them. CDR3 length: 13 amino acids. The CDR3 here is CASRPAGMYEQYF. The CDR3 nucleotides read TGTGCCAGCAGGCCCGCAGGGATGTACGAGCAGTACTTC.